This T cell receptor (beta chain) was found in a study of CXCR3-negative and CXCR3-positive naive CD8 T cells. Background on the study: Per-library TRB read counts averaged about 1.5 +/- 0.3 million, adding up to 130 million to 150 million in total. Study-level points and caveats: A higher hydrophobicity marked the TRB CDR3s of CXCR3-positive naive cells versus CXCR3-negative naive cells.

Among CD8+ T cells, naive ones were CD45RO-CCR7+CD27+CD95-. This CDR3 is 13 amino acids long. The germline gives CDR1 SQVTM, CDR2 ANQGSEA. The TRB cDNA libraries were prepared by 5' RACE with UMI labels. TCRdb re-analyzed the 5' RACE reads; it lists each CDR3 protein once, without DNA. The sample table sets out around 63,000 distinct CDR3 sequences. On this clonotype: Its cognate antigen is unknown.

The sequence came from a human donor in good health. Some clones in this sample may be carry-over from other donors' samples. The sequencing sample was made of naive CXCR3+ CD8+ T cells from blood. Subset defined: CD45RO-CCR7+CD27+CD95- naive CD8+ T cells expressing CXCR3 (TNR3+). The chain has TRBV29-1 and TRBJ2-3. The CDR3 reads CSGVPASTDTQYF.